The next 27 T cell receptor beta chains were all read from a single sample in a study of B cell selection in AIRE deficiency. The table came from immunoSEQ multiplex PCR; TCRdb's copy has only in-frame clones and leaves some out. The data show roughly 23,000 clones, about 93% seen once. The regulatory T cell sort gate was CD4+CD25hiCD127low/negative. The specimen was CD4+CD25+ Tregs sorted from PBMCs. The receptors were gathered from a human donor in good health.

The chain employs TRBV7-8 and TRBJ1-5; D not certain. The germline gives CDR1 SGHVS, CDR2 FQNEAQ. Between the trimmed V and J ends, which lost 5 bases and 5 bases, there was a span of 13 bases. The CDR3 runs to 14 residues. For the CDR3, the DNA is TGTGCCAGCAGCCCTCGGACCGCGGATCAGCCCCAGCATTTT. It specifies CASSPRTADQPQHF.

CDR3 region: CASSLEQGYYGYTF. The CDR3 nucleotides read TGCGCCAGCAGCTTGGAACAGGGGTACTATGGCTACACCTTC. This chain joins TRBV5-1 and TRBJ1-2; 7 bases fit TRBD1. The CDR3 is made up of 14 amino acids. Germline V gene data show CDR1 as SGHRS and CDR2 as YFSETQ. V lost 0 bases to trimming and J lost 3 bases; unmatched junction nucleotides: 2.

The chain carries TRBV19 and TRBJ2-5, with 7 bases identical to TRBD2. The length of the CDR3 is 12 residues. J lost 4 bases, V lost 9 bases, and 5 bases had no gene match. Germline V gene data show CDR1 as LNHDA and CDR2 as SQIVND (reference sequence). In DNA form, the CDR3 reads TGTGCCAGCGGTGGGGGGGGAGAGACCCAGTACTTC. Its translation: CASGGGGETQYF.

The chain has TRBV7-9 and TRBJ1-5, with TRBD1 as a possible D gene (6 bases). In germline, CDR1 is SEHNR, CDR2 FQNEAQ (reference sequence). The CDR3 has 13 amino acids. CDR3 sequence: CADYRADNQPQHF. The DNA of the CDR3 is TGTGCGGATTACAGGGCGGACAATCAGCCCCAGCATTTT. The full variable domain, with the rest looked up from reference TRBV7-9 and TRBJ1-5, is DTGVSQNPRHKITKRGQNVTFRCDPISEHNRLYWYRQTLGQGPEFLTYFQNEAQLEKSRLLSDRFSAERPKGSFSTLEIQRTEQGDSAMYLCADYRADNQPQHFGDGTRLSIL.

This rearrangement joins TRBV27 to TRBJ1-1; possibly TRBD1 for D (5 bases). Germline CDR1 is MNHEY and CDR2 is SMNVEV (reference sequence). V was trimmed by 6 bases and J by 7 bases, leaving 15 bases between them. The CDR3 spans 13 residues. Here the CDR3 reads CASSPFAGLEAFF. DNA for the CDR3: TGTGCCAGCAGCCCCTTCGCAGGGCTTGAAGCTTTCTTT.

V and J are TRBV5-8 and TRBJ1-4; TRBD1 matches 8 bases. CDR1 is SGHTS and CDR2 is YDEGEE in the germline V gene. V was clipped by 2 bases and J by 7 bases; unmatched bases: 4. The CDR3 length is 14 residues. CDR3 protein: CASSLGQGVEKLFF. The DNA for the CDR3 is TGTGCCAGCAGCTTAGGACAGGGAGTTGAAAAACTGTTTTTT.

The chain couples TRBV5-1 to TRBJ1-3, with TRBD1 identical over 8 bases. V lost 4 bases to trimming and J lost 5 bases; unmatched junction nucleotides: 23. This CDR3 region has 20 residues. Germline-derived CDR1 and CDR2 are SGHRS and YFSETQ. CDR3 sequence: CASSPRSRDRLDRARNTIYF. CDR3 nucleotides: TGCGCCAGCAGCCCGCGCTCGAGGGACAGGCTTGATCGCGCGCGAAACACCATATATTTT.

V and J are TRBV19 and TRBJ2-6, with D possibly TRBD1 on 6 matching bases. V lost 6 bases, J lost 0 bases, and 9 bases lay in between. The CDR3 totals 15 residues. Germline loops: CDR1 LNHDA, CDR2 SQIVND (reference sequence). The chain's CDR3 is CASRDRSSGANVLTF. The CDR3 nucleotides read TGTGCCAGTAGGGACAGATCCTCTGGGGCCAACGTCCTGACTTTC.

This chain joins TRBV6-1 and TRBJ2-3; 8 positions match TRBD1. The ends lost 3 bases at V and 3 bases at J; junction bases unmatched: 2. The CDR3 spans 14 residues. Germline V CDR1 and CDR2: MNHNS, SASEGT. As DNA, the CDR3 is TGTGCCAGCAGTGACAGGGGGCCAACAGATACGCAGTATTTT. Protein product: CASSDRGPTDTQYF.

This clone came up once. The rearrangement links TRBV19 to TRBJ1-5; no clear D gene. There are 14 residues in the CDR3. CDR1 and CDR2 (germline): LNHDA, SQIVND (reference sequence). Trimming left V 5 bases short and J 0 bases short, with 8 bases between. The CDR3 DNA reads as TGTGCCAGTAGTCGAAGCGATAGCAATCAGCCCCAGCATTTT. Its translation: CASSRSDSNQPQHF.

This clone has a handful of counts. In DNA, the CDR3 is TGCGCCAGCAGCTTTCAGGGGCCGAACACTGAAGCTTTCTTT. Its protein is CASSFQGPNTEAFF. This sequence joins TRBV5-1 and TRBJ1-1, with a tentative D call TRBD1 (6 bases). V was shortened by 2 bases and J by 1 base, with 9 bases between the two germline ends. This CDR3 spans 14 amino acids. Germline V CDR1 and CDR2: SGHRS, YFSETQ.

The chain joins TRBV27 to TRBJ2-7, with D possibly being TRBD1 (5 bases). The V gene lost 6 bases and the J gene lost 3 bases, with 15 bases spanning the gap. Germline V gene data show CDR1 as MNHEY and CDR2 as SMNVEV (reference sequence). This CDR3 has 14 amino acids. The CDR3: CASRKGQSGYEQYF. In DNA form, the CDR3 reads TGTGCCAGCAGGAAGGGGCAGAGTGGCTACGAGCAGTACTTC.

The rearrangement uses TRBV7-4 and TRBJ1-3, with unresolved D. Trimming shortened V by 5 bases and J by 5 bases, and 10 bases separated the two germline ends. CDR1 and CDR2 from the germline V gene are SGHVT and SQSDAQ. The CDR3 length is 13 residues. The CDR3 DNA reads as TGTGCCAGCAGCAAACTAGACAGAAACACCATATATTTT. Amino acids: CASSKLDRNTIYF.

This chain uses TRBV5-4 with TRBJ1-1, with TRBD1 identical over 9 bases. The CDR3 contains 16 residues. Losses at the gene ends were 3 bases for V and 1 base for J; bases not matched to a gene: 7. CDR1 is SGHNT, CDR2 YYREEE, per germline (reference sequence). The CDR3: CASSYGQGRENTEAFF. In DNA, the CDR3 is TGTGCCAGCAGCTACGGACAGGGGAGAGAGAACACTGAAGCTTTCTTT.

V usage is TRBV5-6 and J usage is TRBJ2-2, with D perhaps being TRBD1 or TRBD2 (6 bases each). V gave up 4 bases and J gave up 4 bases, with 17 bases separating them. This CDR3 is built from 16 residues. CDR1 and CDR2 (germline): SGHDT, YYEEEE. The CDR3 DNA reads TGTGCCAGCAGCCCTTATGGGGGGCTGGGCACCGGGGAGCTGTTTTTT. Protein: CASSPYGGLGTGELFF.

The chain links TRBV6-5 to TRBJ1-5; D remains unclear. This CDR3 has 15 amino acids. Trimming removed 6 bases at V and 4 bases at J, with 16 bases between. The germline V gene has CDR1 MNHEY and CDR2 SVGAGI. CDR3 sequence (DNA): TGTGCCAGCAGCTCGCTCCGGACGGGGAATCAGCCCCAGCATTTT. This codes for CASSSLRTGNQPQHF.

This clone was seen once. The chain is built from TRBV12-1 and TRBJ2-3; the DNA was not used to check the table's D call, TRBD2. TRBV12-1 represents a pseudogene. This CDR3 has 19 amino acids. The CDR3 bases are TGTGCCAGCAGCTTATATCCCCAACTAGGCGGGAGGGACACAGATACGCAGTATTTT. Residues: CASSLYPQLGGRDTDTQYF.

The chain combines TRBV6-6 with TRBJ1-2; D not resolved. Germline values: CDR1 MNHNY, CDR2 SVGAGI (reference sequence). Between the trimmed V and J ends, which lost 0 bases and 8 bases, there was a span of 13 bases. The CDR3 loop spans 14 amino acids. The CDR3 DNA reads TGTGCCAGCAGTTACTCGACCCGAGGGTACGGCTACACCTTC. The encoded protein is CASSYSTRGYGYTF.

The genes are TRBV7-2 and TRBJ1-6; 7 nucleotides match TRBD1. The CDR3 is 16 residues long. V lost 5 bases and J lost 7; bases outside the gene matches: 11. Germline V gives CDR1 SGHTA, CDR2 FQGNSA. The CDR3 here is CASSHTYRDRNSPLHF. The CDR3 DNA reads TGTGCCAGCAGCCATACGTATCGGGACAGAAATTCACCCCTCCACTTT.

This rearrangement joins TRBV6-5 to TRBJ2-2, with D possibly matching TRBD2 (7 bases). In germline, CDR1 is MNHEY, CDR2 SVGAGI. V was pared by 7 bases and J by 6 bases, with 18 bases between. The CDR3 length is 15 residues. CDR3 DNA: TGTGCCAGCACACCGAGGGGGGGGCTAGCCGGGGAGCTGTTTTTT. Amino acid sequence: CASTPRGGLAGELFF.

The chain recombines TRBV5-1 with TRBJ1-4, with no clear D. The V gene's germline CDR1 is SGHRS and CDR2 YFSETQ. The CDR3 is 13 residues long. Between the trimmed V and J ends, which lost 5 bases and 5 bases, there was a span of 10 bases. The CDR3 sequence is CASRDGINEKLFF. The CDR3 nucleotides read TGCGCCAGCAGGGACGGCATAAATGAAAAACTGTTTTTT.

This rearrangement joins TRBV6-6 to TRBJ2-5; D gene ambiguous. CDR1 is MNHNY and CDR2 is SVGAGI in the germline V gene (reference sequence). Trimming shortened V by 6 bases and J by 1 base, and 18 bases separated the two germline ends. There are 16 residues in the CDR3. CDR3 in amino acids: CASSSTLTRSQETQYF. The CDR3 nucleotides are TGTGCCAGCAGCTCAACCCTAACACGGTCCCAAGAGACCCAGTACTTC.

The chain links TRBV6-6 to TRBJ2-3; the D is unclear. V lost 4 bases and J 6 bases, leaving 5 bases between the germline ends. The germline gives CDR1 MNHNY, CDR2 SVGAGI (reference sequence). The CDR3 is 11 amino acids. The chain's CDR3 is CASSLEDTQYF. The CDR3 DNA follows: TGTGCCAGCAGTTTGGAGGATACGCAGTATTTT.

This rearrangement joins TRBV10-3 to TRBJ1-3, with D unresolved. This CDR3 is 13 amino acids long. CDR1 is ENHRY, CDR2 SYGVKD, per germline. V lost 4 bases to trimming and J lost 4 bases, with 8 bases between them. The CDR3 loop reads CAISVNAGNTIYF. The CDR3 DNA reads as TGTGCCATCAGTGTAAACGCGGGAAACACCATATATTTT.

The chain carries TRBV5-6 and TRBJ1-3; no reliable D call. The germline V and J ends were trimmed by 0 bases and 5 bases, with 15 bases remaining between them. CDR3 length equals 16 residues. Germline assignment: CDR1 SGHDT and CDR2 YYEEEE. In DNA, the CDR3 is TGTGCCAGCAGCTTGGAAACACGTCTAGGCAGAAACACCATATATTTT. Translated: CASSLETRLGRNTIYF.

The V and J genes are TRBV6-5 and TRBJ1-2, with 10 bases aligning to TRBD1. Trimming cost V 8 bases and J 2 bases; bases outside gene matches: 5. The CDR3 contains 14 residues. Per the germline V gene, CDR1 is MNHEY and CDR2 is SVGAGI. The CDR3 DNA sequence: TGTGCCAGCCGCCTGGGACAGGGGAACTATGGCTACACCTTC. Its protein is CASRLGQGNYGYTF.

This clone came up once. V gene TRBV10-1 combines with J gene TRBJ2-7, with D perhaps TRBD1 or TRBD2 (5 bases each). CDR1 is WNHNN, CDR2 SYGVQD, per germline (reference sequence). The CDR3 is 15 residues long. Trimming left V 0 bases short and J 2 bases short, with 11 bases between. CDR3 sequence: CASSESGDPPYEQYF. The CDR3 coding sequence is TGCGCCAGCAGTGAGTCGGGGGACCCCCCCTACGAGCAGTACTTC.